The entry below describes one T cell receptor (beta chain). Clinical history as reported by participants underpinned cohort assignment. This specimen belongs to a study of blood T cell repertoires in COVID-19. On the study more broadly: The origin of the acute and convalescent COVID-19 samples was the United States, Italy and Spain.

V shed 2 bases, J shed 4 bases, and the junction held 14 bases outside the gene matches. This CDR3 is built from 19 residues. CDR1 and CDR2 (germline): MNHEY, SMNVEV (reference sequence). Per the original methods: Reference gene primer amplification gave nucleated cell count estimates. This table comes from immunoSEQ multiplex PCR, and its TCRdb copy is limited to in-frame clones, with some not included. D and trimming come from the DNA, and the V and J calls and clone size come from that table. The profile shows 310,000 or so clones, 80% to 90% of them singletons. Material for sequencing was PBMCs or T cells enriched from blood (not recorded which). This sequence originates from a woman under 30 who had recovered from COVID-19. The V gene is TRBV27, the J gene TRBJ2-7; 13 nucleotides agree with TRBD2. CDR3 in DNA: TGTGCCAGCAGTTTAAGCAGGACTAGCGGGAGTGCTGTGGTGTACGAGCAGTACTTC. As protein: CASSLSRTSGSAVVYEQYF.